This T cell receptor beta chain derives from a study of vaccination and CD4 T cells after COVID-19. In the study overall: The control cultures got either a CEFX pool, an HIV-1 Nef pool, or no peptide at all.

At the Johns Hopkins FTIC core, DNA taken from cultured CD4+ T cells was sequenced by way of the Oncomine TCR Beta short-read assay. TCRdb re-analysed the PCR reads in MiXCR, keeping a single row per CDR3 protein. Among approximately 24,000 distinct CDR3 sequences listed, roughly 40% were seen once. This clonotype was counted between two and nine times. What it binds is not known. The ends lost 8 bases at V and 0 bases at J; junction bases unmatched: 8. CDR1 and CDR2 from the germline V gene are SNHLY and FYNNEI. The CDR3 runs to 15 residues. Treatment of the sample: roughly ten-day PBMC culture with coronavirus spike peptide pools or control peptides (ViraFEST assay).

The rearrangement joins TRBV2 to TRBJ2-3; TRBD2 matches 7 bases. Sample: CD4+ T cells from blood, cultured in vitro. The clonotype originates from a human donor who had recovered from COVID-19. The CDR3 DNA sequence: TGTGCCAGCGTACCGACTAGCACGAGCACAGATACGCAGTATTTT. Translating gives CASVPTSTSTDTQYF.